Only a few counts were recorded for the clone carrying this TCR beta chain. The antigen is undetermined. This entry comes from a study of CD8+CD57+ T cells in acquired aplastic anemia. Researchers used genomic DNA as the template to profile TCR beta VDJ and CDR3. TCRdb re-called the reads with MiXCR, one entry per CDR3 protein. Of about 140,000 distinct CDR3 sequences in the sample, around 41% were seen once. Findings and limits, study-wide: Any difference that existed in CD8+ Simpson's diversity between patients and controls was not significant.

Germline assignment: CDR1 MNHNS and CDR2 SASEGT. V was shortened by 9 bases and J by 4 bases, with 16 bases between the two germline ends. This CDR3 has 14 amino acids. The TCR comes from a human donor in good health, serving as a control. The sample taken for sequencing was sorted CD4+, CD8+, or CD8+CD57+ T cells (not recorded which) from PBMCs. This chain joins TRBV6-1 and TRBJ1-3; tentative D call: TRBD1 (5 bases). The CDR3 sequence is CASSRGLRGNTIYF. Here the CDR3 DNA reads TGTGCCAGTAGCCGGGGCCTTCGGGGAAACACCATATATTTT.